This T cell receptor (beta chain) is drawn from a study of blood T cell repertoires in COVID-19. Study information: Specimens from acute and convalescent COVID-19 originated in the United States, Italy and Spain. T cells, B-cell-depleted T cells, or PBMCs provided the cDNA or gDNA that served as material.

As originally analysed: Estimates of nucleated cell counts were drawn from the amplification of reference gene primers. Profiling relied on immunoSEQ multiplex PCR, and the TCRdb table lists in-frame clones only, not all of them. V and J calls plus clone size are reproduced from that table; the DNA served to infer D and trimming. The sample includes over 120,000 clones, 87% of them seen just once. V was pared by 0 bases and J by 0 bases, with 5 bases of the junction left unmatched. The V gene's germline CDR1 is SGDLS and CDR2 YYNGEE. The CDR3 has 16 amino acids. Sequenced material: peripheral blood. This clonotype was sampled from a woman aged 45-65 years with acute or convalescent COVID-19. This sequence joins TRBV9 and TRBJ1-1, with 7 bases identical to TRBD1. The CDR3 spells CASSVGDSTLNTEAFF. CDR3 DNA sequence: TGTGCCAGCAGCGTAGGGGACAGTACGTTGAACACTGAAGCTTTCTTT.